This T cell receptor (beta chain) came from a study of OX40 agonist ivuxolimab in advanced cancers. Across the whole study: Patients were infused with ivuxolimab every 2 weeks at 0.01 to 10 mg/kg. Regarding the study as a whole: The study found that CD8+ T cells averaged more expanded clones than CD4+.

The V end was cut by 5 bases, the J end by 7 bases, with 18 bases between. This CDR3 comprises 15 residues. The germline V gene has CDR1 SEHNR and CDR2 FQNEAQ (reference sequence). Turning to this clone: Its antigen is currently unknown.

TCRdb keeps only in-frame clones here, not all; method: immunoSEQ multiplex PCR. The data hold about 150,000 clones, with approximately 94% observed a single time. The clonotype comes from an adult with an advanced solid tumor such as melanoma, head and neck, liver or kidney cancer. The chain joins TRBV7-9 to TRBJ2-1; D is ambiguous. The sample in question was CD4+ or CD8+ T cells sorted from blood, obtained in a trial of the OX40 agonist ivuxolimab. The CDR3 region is CASSPRRVGWNEQFF. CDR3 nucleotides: TGTGCCAGCAGCCCTAGACGGGTCGGGTGGAATGAGCAGTTCTTC.